Included here is one T cell receptor beta chain sequence, with context. Its cognate antigen is unknown. V was trimmed by 1 base and J by 1 base, leaving 4 bases between them. Germline CDR1 SGHTA, CDR2 FQGTGA. The CDR3 sequence is 13 residues long. Profiled with immunoSEQ multiplex PCR; TCRdb holds only in-frame clones, not every one. The sample has roughly 77,000 clones, roughly 80% seen once; the top ten hold roughly 4.8%. This entry belongs to a study of OX40 agonist ivuxolimab in advanced cancers. Study-wide context: Averaging around 60 years in age, with a range of about 20 to 90, the cohort was about 85% male.

Overall study results and limits: Expanded peripheral T cells had an undetermined antigen specificity.

The sample was CD4+ or CD8+ T cells sorted from blood, taken in a trial of the OX40 agonist ivuxolimab. The source of this sequence is an adult with an advanced solid tumor such as melanoma, head and neck, liver or kidney cancer. This chain connects TRBV7-3 to TRBJ2-5; D call uncertain. As DNA, the CDR3 is TGTGCCAGCAGCTTAAGCTTCCAAGAGACCCAGTACTTC. Protein: CASSLSFQETQYF.